These 20 T cell receptor beta chains were sequenced from one sample in a study of response to subunit inactivated influenza vaccine. TCRdb recomputed calls from the RT-PCR reads with MiXCR, one row per CDR3 protein. In the table there are around 180,000 distinct CDR3 sequences, nearly 9.5% of which are singletons. The sequencing used non-naive T cells sorted from PBMCs, collected on the day of vaccination. These receptors were collected from a man aged 50 or older who received an inactivated influenza vaccine.

This clonotype was recorded a few times. The CDR3 sequence: CASSLGLTGGPETQYF. CDR3 sequence (DNA): TGTGCCAGCAGCTTAGGGTTGACGGGAGGGCCCGAGACCCAGTACTTC. V and J are TRBV7-2 and TRBJ2-5, with 8 bases identical to TRBD2. V gave up 1 base and J gave up 5 bases; unmatched junction bases: 9. The germline V gene encodes CDR1 SGHTA and CDR2 FQGNSA. The CDR3 loop spans 16 amino acids.

A few counts support this clonotype. This chain joins TRBV15 and TRBJ2-3; 13 bases are a match to TRBD2. The V and J ends lost 0 bases and 4 bases, in that order; junction bases with no gene match: 16. The V gene's germline CDR1 is LNHNV and CDR2 YYDKDF (reference sequence). There are 21 residues in the CDR3. The CDR3 region is CATSRDHGLAGEDEKADTQYF. CDR3 in DNA: TGTGCCACCAGCAGAGATCACGGACTAGCGGGGGAAGATGAGAAGGCAGATACGCAGTATTTT.

As concerns this clonotype: A much larger clone lies a single base off, so this may be a read error. The chain joins TRBV15 to TRBJ2-1; D gene uncertain. This CDR3 has 12 amino acids. CDR1 LNHNV and CDR2 YYDKDF come from the germline V gene (reference sequence). Written as DNA, the CDR3 is TGTGCCACCAGCAGGCTGTACGATGAGCAGCTCTTC. Residues: CATSRLYDEQLF.

This clonotype has just a few counts. The J gene is TRBJ1-6, the V gene TRBV12-3 or TRBV12-4; TRBD1 might be the D (6 bases). This CDR3 spans 15 amino acids. With 10 bases removed from V and 7 bases from J, the gap between germline ends came to 20 bases. The CDR3 protein is CATSDRLGKNSPLHF. DNA for the CDR3: TGTGCCACGAGTGACAGGCTCGGGAAAAATTCACCCCTCCACTTT.

This clonotype was picked up one time. The V and J genes are TRBV7-8 and TRBJ1-1; D is possibly TRBD1 (5 bases). V dropped 2 bases and J dropped 1 base, with 14 bases sitting between them. Germline V lookup: CDR1 SGHVS, CDR2 FQNEAQ. This CDR3 is built from 16 residues. Here the CDR3 DNA reads TGTGCCAGCAGCTTACGGGGCGTACGGGAGAACACTGAAGCTTTCTTT. Its protein is CASSLRGVRENTEAFF.

This clonotype has a count of ten or more. The chain has TRBV11-2 and TRBJ1-4; perhaps TRBD1 as D (6 bases). Germline assignment: CDR1 SGHAT and CDR2 FQNNGV. There are 16 residues in the CDR3. V lost 5 bases and J 4 bases, leaving 17 bases between the germline ends. The CDR3 bases are TGTGCCAGCAGCCGACCCTCTGAGGACAGTAATGAAAAACTGTTTTTT. Translating it yields CASSRPSEDSNEKLFF.

This clonotype was detected ten times or more. This rearrangement joins TRBV10-3 to TRBJ1-1, with D perhaps matching TRBD1 (5 bases). In germline, CDR1 is ENHRY, CDR2 SYGVKD. The CDR3 is made up of 14 amino acids. Trimming removed 10 bases at V and 1 base at J, with 16 bases between. CDR3 region: CASGLTEKNTEAFF. CDR3 nucleotides: TGTGCCAGCGGGCTGACAGAGAAGAACACTGAAGCTTTCTTT.

This chain connects TRBV11-2 to TRBJ2-3; 11 positions match TRBD2. There are 18 residues in the CDR3. Germline V gene data show CDR1 as SGHAT and CDR2 as FQNNGV. J gave up 6 bases and V 5 bases, and 16 bases lay outside the gene matches. The CDR3 region is CASSRWGNSGGAMDTQYF. The CDR3, as DNA: TGTGCCAGCAGCCGTTGGGGAAATAGCGGGGGGGCAATGGATACGCAGTATTTT.

The chain carries TRBV20-1 and TRBJ2-3; TRBD2 aligns across 14 bases. Trimming cost V 2 bases and J 1 base; bases outside gene matches: 5. CDR1 is DFQATT and CDR2 is SNEGSKA in the germline V gene (reference sequence). The CDR3 has 17 amino acids. This CDR3 reads CSARRTSGGPGTDTQYF. The CDR3 DNA reads TGCAGTGCTAGACGGACTAGCGGGGGGCCGGGCACAGATACGCAGTATTTT.

At least ten counts were recorded for this clonotype. This chain connects TRBV7-2 to TRBJ2-3, with 14 nucleotides matching TRBD2. CDR3 length: 16 residues. CDR1 and CDR2 from the germline V gene are SGHTA and FQGNSA. J was trimmed by 10 bases and V by 3 bases; bases with no gene match: 9. The CDR3 loop is CASSLPSGTSGGSQYF. CDR3 DNA sequence: TGTGCCAGCAGCTTGCCCTCCGGGACTAGCGGGGGATCGCAGTATTTT.

This clonotype turned up a few times. The chain combines TRBV3-1 with TRBJ2-7, with TRBD2 as a possible D gene (6 bases). The germline V gene encodes CDR1 LGHDT and CDR2 YNNKEL (reference sequence). Trimming removed 4 bases from V and 3 bases from J, with 7 bases in between. CDR3 length equals 12 residues. The CDR3 loop reads CASSRLDYEQYF. The CDR3 DNA sequence: TGTGCCAGCAGCCGACTAGACTACGAGCAGTACTTC.

This clonotype was seen repeatedly, ten times or more. The J gene is TRBJ1-5, the V gene TRBV20-1; weak D call: TRBD1 (5 bases). V was clipped by 1 base and J by 7 bases, with 11 bases between them. The germline V gene has CDR1 DFQATT and CDR2 SNEGSKA (reference sequence). The CDR3 length is 13 residues. CDR3 loop: CSARVGGSQPQHF. Written as DNA, the CDR3 is TGCAGTGCTAGAGTGGGGGGGTCCCAGCCCCAGCATTTT.

This clonotype was seen many times. The V gene is TRBV5-5, the J gene TRBJ1-1, with D possibly TRBD1 on 5 matching bases. Trimming stripped 0 bases from V and 0 bases from J, with 15 bases between. The germline V gene has CDR1 SGHKS and CDR2 YYEKEE (reference sequence). The CDR3 extends over 17 amino acids. This CDR3 reads CASSLAYGGVMNTEAFF. DNA of the CDR3: TGTGCCAGCAGCTTGGCATACGGGGGTGTGATGAACACTGAAGCTTTCTTT.

This clonotype was picked up many times. This chain connects TRBV4-3 to TRBJ2-7; TRBD2 agrees at 13 bases. J gave up 7 bases and V 6 bases, and 6 bases lay outside the gene matches. The V gene's germline CDR1 is LGHNA and CDR2 YSLEER. CDR3 length: 14 amino acids. The CDR3: CASSLGLAGEEQYF. The CDR3 DNA sequence: TGCGCCAGCAGTCTCGGACTAGCGGGGGAGGAGCAGTACTTC.

The V and J genes are TRBV20-1 and TRBJ2-5; 16 bases agree with TRBD2. Trimming removed 6 bases from V and 2 bases from J; junction bases left unmatched: 6. Looked up from germline, CDR1 is DFQATT and CDR2 is SNEGSKA (reference sequence). The CDR3 is made up of 16 amino acids. CDR3 coding DNA: TGCAGTGCCACCGGGACTAGCGGGAGGGAACAAGAGACCCAGTACTTC. Protein sequence: CSATGTSGREQETQYF.

This clonotype came up many times. The chain recombines TRBV5-1 with TRBJ2-7; TRBD1 is a possible D gene (5 bases). V lost 0 bases and J lost 5, with 12 bases in between. Germline V gene sequence: CDR1 SGHRS, CDR2 YFSETQ. The CDR3 totals 14 residues. The CDR3 DNA reads TGCGCCAGCAGCTTGGGCTCCAGGGATAACGAGCAGTACTTC. It yields the protein CASSLGSRDNEQYF.

This clonotype was found a few times. As DNA, the CDR3 is TGCGCCAGCAGCCAAAACAGGGATTTTTCACCCCTCCACTTT. This encodes CASSQNRDFSPLHF. J is TRBJ1-6 and V is TRBV5-1; tentative D call: TRBD1 (6 bases). V lost 4 bases, J lost 9 bases, and 14 bases lay in between. The CDR3 extends over 14 amino acids. Per the germline V gene, CDR1 is SGHRS and CDR2 is YFSETQ. The whole variable domain, filled in from reference TRBV5-1 and TRBJ1-6, reads KAGVTQTPRYLIKTRGQQVTLSCSPISGHRSVSWYQQTPGQGLQFLFEYFSETQRNKGNFPGRFSGRQFSNSRSEMNVSTLELGDSALYLCASSQNRDFSPLHFGNGTRLTVT.

This clonotype was recorded a few times. The rearrangement links TRBV10-3 to TRBJ2-3; 8 positions agree with TRBD2. Per the germline V gene, CDR1 is ENHRY and CDR2 is SYGVKD. The CDR3 consists of 13 residues. Losses at the gene ends were 5 bases for V and 4 bases for J; bases not matched to a gene: 2. The CDR3 region is CAISTGGADTQYF. In DNA form, the CDR3 reads TGTGCCATCAGTACGGGAGGGGCAGATACGCAGTATTTT.

This clonotype was detected a few times. This chain joins TRBV10-3 and TRBJ2-2; the D is unclear. The CDR3 length is 13 residues. CDR1 is ENHRY, CDR2 SYGVKD, per germline. V lost 6 bases and J lost 1, with 6 bases in between. CDR3 loop: CAIRAGNTGELFF. For the CDR3, the DNA is TGTGCCATCAGGGCAGGGAACACCGGGGAGCTGTTTTTT.

This clonotype appeared once. This chain uses TRBV3-1 with TRBJ2-1; tentative D call: TRBD2 (5 bases). This CDR3 is built from 16 residues. The germline CDR1 and CDR2 sequences are LGHDT and YNNKEL (reference sequence). V lost 7 bases, J lost 8 bases, and 24 bases lay in between. CDR3: CASTRGTPDHGDEQFF. CDR3 nucleotide sequence: TGTGCCAGCACCCGGGGAACACCAGACCATGGCGATGAGCAGTTCTTC.